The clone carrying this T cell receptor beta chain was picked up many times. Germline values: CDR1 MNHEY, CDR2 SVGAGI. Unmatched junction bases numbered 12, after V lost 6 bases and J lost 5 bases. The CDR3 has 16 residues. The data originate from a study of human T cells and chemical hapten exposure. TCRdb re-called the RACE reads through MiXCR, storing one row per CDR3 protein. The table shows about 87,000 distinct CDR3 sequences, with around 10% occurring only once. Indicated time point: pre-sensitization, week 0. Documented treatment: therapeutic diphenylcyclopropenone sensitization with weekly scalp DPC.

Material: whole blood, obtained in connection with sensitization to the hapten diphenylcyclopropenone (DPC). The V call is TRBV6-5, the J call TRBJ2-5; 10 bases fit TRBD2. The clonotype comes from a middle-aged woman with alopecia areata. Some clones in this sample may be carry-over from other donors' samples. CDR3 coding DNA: TGTGCCAGCAGCGCGTCCGTAGCGGGGGGCAGGGAGACCCAGTACTTC. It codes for CASSASVAGGRETQYF.